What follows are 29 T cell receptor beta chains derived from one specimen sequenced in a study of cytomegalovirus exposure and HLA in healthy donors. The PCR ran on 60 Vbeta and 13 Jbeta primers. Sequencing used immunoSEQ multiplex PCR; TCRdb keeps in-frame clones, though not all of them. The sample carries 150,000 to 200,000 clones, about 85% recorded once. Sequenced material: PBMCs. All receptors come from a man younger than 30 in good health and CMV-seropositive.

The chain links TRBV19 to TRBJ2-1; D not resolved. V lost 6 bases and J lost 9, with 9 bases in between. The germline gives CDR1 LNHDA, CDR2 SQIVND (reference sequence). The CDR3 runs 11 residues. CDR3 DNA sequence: TGTGCCAGTAGCTTTACAGCTGAGCAGTTCTTC. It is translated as CASSFTAEQFF. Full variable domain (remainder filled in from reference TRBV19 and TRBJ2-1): DGGITQSPKYLFRKEGQNVTLSCEQNLNHDAMYWYRQDPGQGLRLIYYSQIVNDFQKGDIAEGYSVSREKKESFPLTVTSAQKNPTAFYLCASSFTAEQFFGPGTRLTVL.

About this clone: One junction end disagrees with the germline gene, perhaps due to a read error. CDR3 protein: CASSEERLAGGLQETQYF. CDR3 bases: TGCGCCAGCAGCGAAGAGCGGCTAGCGGGGGGCCTCCAAGAGACCCAGTACTTC. The chain joins TRBV4-1 to TRBJ2-5; 11 positions agree with TRBD2. CDR1 MGHRA and CDR2 YSYEKL come from the germline V gene. CDR3 size: 18 residues.

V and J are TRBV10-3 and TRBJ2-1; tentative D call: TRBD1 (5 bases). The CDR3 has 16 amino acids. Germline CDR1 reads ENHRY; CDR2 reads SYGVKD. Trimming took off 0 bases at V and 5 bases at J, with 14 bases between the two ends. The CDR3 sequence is CAISESGRQGDNEQFF. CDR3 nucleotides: TGTGCCATCAGTGAGTCCGGACGGCAAGGGGACAATGAGCAGTTCTTC.

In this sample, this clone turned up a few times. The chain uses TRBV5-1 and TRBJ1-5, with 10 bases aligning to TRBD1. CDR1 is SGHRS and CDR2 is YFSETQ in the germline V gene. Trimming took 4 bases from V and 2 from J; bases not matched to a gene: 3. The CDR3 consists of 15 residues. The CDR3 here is CASSRGTGGNQPQHF. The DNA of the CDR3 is TGCGCCAGCAGCCGTGGGACAGGGGGCAATCAGCCCCAGCATTTT.

For the CDR3, the DNA is TGTGCCAGCAGCTTTCACAGGGCCGGGGAGCTGTTTTTT. Its translation is CASSFHRAGELFF. The chain has TRBV7-2 and TRBJ2-2, with D perhaps matching TRBD1 (6 bases). The CDR3 runs 13 residues. The V end was cut by 3 bases, the J end by 6 bases, with 8 bases between. The germline CDR1 and CDR2 sequences are SGHTA and FQGNSA.

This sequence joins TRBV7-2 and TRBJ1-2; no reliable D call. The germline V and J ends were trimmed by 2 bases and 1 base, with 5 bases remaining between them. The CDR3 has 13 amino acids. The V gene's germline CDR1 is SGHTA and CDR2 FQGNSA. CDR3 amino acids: CASSLSSNYGYTF. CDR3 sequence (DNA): TGTGCCAGCAGCTTATCTAGTAACTATGGCTACACCTTC.

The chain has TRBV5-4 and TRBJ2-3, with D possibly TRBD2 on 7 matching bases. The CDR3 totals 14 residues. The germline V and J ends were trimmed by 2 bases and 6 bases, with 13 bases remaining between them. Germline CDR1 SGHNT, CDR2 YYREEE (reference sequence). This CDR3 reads CASSFSGGPDTQYF. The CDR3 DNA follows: TGTGCCAGCAGCTTTTCCGGGGGGCCGGATACGCAGTATTTT. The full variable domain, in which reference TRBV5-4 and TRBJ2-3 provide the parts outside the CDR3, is ETGVTQSPTHLIKTRGQQVTLRCSSQSGHNTVSWYQQALGQGPQFIFQYYREEENGRGNFPPRFSGLQFPNYSSELNVNALELDDSALYLCASSFSGGPDTQYFGPGTRLTVL.

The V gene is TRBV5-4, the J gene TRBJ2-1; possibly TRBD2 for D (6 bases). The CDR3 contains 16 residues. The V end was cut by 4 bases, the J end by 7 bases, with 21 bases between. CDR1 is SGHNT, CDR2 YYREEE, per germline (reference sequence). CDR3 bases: TGTGCCAGCAGCGATGCGGGACTTCAAGGCCGAAATGAGCAGTTCTTC. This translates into CASSDAGLQGRNEQFF.

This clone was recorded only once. The CDR3 spells CASSLAGQGNYGYTF. In DNA form, the CDR3 reads TGTGCCAGCAGCTTAGCGGGTCAGGGAAACTATGGCTACACCTTC. The V call is TRBV7-9, the J call TRBJ1-2; D is perhaps TRBD1 (5 bases). Germline assignment: CDR1 SEHNR and CDR2 FQNEAQ (reference sequence). The CDR3 consists of 15 residues. Trimming removed 0 bases from V and 2 bases from J, with 10 bases in between.

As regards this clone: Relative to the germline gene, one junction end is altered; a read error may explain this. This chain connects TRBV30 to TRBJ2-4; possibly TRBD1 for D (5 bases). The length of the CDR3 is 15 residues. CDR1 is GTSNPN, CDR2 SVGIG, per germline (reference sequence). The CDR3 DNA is TGTGCCTGGAGTGAGGGGCTGATAGCCAAAAACAGTCAGTACTTC. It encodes CAWSEGLIAKNSQYF.

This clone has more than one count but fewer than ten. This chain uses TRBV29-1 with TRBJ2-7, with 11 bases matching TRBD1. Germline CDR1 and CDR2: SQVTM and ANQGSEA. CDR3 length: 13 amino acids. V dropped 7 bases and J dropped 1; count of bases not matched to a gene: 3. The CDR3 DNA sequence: TGCAGCGCCGGACAGGGGGCATCCTACGAGCAGTACTTC. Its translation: CSAGQGASYEQYF.

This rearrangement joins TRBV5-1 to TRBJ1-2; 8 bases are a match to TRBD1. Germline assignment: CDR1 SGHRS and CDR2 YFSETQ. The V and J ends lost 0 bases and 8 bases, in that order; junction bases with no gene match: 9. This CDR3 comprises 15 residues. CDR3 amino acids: CASSLGDRSLEGYTF. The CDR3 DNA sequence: TGCGCCAGCAGCTTGGGGGACAGGAGTTTAGAAGGCTACACCTTC.

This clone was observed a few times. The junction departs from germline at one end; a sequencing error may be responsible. The CDR3 loop is CASTWTGLTNGLTF. The CDR3, as DNA: TGTGCCAGCACCTGGACAGGACTTACCAACGGCCTGACTTTC. The rearrangement links TRBV2 to TRBJ2-6; 7 positions agree with TRBD1. The CDR3 loop spans 14 amino acids. Germline-derived CDR1 and CDR2 are SNHLY and FYNNEI.

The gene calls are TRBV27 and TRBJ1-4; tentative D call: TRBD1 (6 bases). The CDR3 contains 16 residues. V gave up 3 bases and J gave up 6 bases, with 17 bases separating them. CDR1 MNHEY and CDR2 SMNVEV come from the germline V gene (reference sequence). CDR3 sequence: CASSLDSGTIDEKLFF. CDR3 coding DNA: TGTGCCAGCAGTTTGGATAGCGGGACAATAGATGAAAAACTGTTTTTT.

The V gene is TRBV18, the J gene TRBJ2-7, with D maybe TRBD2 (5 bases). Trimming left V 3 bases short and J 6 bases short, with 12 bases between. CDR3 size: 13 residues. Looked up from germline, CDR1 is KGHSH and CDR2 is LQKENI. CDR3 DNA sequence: TGTGCCAGCTCACCTATACTAGGATCCGAGCAGTACTTC. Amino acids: CASSPILGSEQYF.

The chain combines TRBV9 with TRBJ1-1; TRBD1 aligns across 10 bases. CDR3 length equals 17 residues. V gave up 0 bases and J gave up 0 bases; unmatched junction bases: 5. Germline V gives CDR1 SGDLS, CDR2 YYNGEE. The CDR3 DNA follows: TGTGCCAGCAGCGTAGGGGACAGGGGAGGGATGAACACTGAAGCTTTCTTT. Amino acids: CASSVGDRGGMNTEAFF.

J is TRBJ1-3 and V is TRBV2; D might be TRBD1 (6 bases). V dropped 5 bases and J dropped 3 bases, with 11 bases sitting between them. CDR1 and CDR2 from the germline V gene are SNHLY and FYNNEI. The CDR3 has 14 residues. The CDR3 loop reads CASSKQGDGNTIYF. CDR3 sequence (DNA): TGTGCCAGCAGTAAACAGGGCGATGGAAACACCATATATTTT.

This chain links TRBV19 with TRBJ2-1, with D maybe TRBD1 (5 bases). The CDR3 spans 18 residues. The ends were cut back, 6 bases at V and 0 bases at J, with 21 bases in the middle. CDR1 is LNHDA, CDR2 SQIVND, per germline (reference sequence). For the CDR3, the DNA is TGTGCCAGTAGGGGAAGGGGTATTAGAGAGACCTCCTACAATGAGCAGTTCTTC. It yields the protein CASRGRGIRETSYNEQFF.

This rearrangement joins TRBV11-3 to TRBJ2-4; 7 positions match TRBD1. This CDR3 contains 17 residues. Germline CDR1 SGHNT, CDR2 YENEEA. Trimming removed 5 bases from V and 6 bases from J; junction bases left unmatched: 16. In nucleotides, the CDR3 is TGTGCCAGCAGCGCACGAATGACCGGGACAGTGGGAAACATTCAGTACTTC. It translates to CASSARMTGTVGNIQYF.

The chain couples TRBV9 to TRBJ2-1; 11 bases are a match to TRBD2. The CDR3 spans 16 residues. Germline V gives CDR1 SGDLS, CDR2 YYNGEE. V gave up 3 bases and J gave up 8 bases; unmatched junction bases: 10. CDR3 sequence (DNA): TGTGCCAGCAGCGGTAGACTAGCGGGGTCTGACGATGAGCAGTTCTTC. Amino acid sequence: CASSGRLAGSDDEQFF.

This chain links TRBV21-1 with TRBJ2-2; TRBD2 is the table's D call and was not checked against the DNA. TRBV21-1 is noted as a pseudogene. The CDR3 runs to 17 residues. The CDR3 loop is CASSNLAGGTNTGELFF. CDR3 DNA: TGTGCCAGCAGCAATCTAGCGGGGGGCACGAACACCGGGGAGCTGTTTTTT.

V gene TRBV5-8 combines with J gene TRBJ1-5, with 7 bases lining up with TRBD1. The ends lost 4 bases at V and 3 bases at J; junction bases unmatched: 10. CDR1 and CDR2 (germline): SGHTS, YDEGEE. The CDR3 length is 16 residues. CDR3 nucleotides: TGTGCCAGCAGCGCATCTACAGGGGTCAACAATCAGCCCCAGCATTTT. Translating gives CASSASTGVNNQPQHF.

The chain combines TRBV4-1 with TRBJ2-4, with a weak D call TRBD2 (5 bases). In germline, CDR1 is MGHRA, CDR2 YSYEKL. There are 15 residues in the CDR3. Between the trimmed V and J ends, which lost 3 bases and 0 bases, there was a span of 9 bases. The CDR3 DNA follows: TGCGCCAGCAGCCAGCTCGGACTAGCCAAAAACATTCAGTACTTC. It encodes CASSQLGLAKNIQYF.

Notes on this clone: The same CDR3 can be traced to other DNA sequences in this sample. The DNA of the CDR3 is TGTGCCAGCAGTGAAGAGGGAGTCGGTCAGCCCCAGCATTTT. Protein product: CASSEEGVGQPQHF. This chain connects TRBV2 to TRBJ1-5; D unresolved. Germline V gives CDR1 SNHLY, CDR2 FYNNEI. The V gene lost 1 base and the J gene lost 6 bases, with 10 bases spanning the gap. This CDR3 is 14 amino acids long. The variable domain in full, completed from reference TRBV2 and TRBJ1-5, reads EPEVTQTPSHQVTQMGQEVILRCVPISNHLYFYWYRQILGQKVEFLVSFYNNEISEKSEIFDDQFSVERPDGSNFTLKIRSTKLEDSAMYFCASSEEGVGQPQHFGDGTRLSIL.

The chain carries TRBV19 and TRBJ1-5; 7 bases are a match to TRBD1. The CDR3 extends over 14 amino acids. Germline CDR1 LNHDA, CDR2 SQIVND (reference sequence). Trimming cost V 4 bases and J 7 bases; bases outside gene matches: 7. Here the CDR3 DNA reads TGTGCCAGTAGTACTAACAGGGGTGGGCAGCCCCAGCATTTT. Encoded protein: CASSTNRGGQPQHF.

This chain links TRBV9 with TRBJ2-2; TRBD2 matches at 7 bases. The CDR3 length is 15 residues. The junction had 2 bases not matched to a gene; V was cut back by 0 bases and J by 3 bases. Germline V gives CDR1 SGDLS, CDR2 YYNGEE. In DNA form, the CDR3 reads TGTGCCAGCAGCGTAGTTGCGGGGGACACCGGGGAGCTGTTTTTT. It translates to CASSVVAGDTGELFF.

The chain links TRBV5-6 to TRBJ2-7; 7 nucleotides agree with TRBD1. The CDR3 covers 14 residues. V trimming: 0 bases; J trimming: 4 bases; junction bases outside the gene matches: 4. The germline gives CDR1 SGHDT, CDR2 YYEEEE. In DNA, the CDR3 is TGTGCCAGCAGCTTGGGAGGGGGCAAGTACGAGCAGTACTTC. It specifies CASSLGGGKYEQYF.

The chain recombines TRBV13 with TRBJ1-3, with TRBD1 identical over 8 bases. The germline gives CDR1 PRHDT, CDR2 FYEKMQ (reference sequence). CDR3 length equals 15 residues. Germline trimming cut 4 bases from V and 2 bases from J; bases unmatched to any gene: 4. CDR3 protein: CASSYQGAAGNTIYF. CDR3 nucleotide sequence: TGTGCCAGCAGCTACCAGGGGGCCGCTGGAAACACCATATATTTT.

The CDR3 DNA reads as TGTGCCAGCAGCCAGTACCAAGAGACCCAGTACTTC. Translation gives CASSQYQETQYF. V and J are TRBV7-9 and TRBJ2-5; the D is unclear. The V gene's germline CDR1 is SEHNR and CDR2 FQNEAQ (reference sequence). V was cut by 5 bases and J by 0 bases, with 4 bases left in between. The length of the CDR3 is 12 residues.